Sequencing of this TCR beta chain was carried out in a study of cytomegalovirus exposure and HLA in healthy donors. PCR employed 60 Vbeta and 13 Jbeta primers. Produced via immunoSEQ multiplex PCR; TCRdb's table is partial and in-frame only. The table has approximately 150,000 clones, approximately 71% seen once. Findings and caveats of the study: In a later analysis, a missense DCLRE1C variant was linked to TCR beta V- and J-gene trimming. It has been reported that TCR beta sequences accurately predicted the HLA-A and HLA-B alleles of most subjects. Among TCR sequences, most were rare, though some public TCRs appeared in many donors.

V trimming: 4 bases; J trimming: 1 base; junction bases outside the gene matches: 6. The CDR3 length is 18 residues. CDR1 and CDR2 (germline): PRHDT, FYEKMQ (reference sequence). With regard to this clone: Its antigen remains unidentified.

The chain recombines TRBV13 with TRBJ2-4, with 14 bases identical to TRBD2. Sequencing was carried out using PBMCs. The receptor's source is a middle-aged man in good health and CMV-seronegative. The CDR3 protein is CASSSRLAGGLAKNIQYF. DNA for the CDR3: TGTGCCAGCAGCTCCAGACTAGCGGGGGGGCTTGCCAAAAACATTCAGTACTTC.